The text below deals with one T cell receptor (beta chain). The antigen remains unidentified. Clones were sequenced by immunoSEQ multiplex PCR, and TCRdb holds only the in-frame ones, with some missing. The sample has some 80,000 clones; around 92% are singletons. This entry is derived from a study of human versus mouse CDR3 diversity and MHC coevolution. Findings and limits, study-wide: Humans had the largest estimated TCR beta repertoire, 1.5 million to 2 million clonotypes.

The length of the CDR3 is 15 residues. V shed 0 bases, J shed 2 bases, and the junction held 4 bases outside the gene matches. CDR1 is GTSNPN, CDR2 SVGIG, per germline (reference sequence). V gene TRBV30 combines with J gene TRBJ2-7; 10 positions match TRBD2. The sequence derives from a person aged 25 to 69 in good health. The sequencing sample was made of naive CD4+ T cells from blood. The subset here: CD45RO-negative CD62L-positive naive CD4 T cells. The CDR3 is CAWSVLAGGPYEQYF. CDR3 in DNA: TGTGCCTGGAGTGTATTAGCGGGAGGACCCTACGAGCAGTACTTC.